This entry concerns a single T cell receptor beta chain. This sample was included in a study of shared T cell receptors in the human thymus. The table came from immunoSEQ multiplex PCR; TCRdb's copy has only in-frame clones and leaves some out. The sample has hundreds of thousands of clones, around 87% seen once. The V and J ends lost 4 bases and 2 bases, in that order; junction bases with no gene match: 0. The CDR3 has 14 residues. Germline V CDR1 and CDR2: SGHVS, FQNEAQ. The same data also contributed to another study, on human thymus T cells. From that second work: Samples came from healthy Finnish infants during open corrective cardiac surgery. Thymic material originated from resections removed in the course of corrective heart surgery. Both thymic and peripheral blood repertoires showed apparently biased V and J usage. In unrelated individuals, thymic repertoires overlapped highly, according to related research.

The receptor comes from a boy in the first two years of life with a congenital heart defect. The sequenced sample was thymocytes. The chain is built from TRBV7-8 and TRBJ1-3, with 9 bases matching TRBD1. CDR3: CASSWDRAGNTIYF. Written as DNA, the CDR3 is TGTGCCAGCAGCTGGGACAGGGCTGGAAACACCATATATTTT.